The present entry profiles one T cell receptor (beta chain) with its context. This specimen comes from a study of T cell responses to AZD1222 COVID-19 vaccine. This CDR3 contains 13 residues. Germline-derived CDR1 and CDR2 are MRHNA and SNTAGT. V dropped 0 bases and J dropped 6 bases, with 8 bases sitting between them. Measured with immunoSEQ multiplex PCR; TCRdb has only the in-frame clones, and not every one. The top ten clones hold approximately 8% of a sample with 130,000 or so clones, approximately 85% of them seen once. Sample: peripheral blood, taken 28 days after the second dose of the MenACWY control vaccine. The chain combines TRBV6-4 with TRBJ1-1; weak D call: TRBD1 (5 bases). This TCR came from an adult who received the MenACWY meningococcal vaccine as a control. CDR3 nucleotide sequence: TGTGCCAGCAGTGACTCAGGAGGGGCTGAAGCTTTCTTT. This codes for CASSDSGGAEAFF.